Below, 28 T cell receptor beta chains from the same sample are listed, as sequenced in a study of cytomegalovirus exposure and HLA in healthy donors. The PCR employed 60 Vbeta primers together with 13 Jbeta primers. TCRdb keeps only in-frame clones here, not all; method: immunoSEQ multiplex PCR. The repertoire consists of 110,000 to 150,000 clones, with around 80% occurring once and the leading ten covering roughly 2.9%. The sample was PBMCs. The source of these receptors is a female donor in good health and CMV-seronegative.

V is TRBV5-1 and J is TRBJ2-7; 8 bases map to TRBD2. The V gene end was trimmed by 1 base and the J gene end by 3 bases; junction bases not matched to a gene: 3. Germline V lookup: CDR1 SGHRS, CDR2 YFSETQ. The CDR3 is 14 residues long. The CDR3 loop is CASSLLAGFYEQYF. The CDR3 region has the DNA TGCGCCAGCAGCTTGCTAGCGGGTTTCTACGAGCAGTACTTC.

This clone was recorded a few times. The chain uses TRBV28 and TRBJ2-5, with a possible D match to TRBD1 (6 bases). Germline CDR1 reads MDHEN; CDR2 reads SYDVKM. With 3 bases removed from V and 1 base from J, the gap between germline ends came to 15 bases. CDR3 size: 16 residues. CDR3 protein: CASSLWGRISQETQYF. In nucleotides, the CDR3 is TGTGCCAGCAGTTTGTGGGGGCGGATCTCCCAAGAGACCCAGTACTTC.

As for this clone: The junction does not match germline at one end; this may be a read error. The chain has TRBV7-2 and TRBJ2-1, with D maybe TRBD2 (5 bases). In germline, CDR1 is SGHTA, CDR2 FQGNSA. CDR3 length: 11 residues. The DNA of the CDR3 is TGTGCCAGCAGCCTAGCCGGTGAGCAGTTCTTC. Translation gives CASSLAGEQFF.

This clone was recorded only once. CDR3 in amino acids: CASSLRMGGAGTQYF. DNA of the CDR3: TGCGCCAGCAGCCTACGGATGGGAGGGGCGGGGACCCAGTACTTC. The gene calls are TRBV5-1 and TRBJ2-5; 7 bases line up with TRBD2. This CDR3 contains 15 residues. Germline V gene lookup returns CDR1 SGHRS and CDR2 YFSETQ. Trimming at V came to 4 bases and at J to 7 bases, leaving 13 bases not matched to a gene. Full variable domain (remainder filled in from reference TRBV5-1 and TRBJ2-5): KAGVTQTPRYLIKTRGQQVTLSCSPISGHRSVSWYQQTPGQGLQFLFEYFSETQRNKGNFPGRFSGRQFSNSRSEMNVSTLELGDSALYLCASSLRMGGAGTQYFGPGTRLLVL.

Written as DNA, the CDR3 is TGTGCCAGCAGCAGGGGACAGGGAAGTGGCTACACCTTC. Translation gives CASSRGQGSGYTF. The V and J genes are TRBV7-6 and TRBJ1-2, with TRBD1 matching over 9 bases. The CDR3 is 13 amino acids. V lost 5 bases and J lost 7; bases outside the gene matches: 5. CDR1 is SGHVS and CDR2 is FNYEAQ in the germline V gene.

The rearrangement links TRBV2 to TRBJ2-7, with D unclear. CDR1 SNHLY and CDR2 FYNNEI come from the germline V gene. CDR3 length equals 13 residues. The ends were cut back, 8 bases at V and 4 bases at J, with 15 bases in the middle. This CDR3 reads CASLNQVPYEQYF. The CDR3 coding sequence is TGTGCCAGCCTTAACCAGGTTCCATACGAGCAGTACTTC.

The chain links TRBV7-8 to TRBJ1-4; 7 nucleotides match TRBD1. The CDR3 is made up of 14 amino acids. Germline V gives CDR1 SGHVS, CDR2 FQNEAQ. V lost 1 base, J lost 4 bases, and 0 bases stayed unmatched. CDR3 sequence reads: CASSLGDSNEKLFF. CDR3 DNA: TGTGCCAGCAGCTTAGGGGACAGTAATGAAAAACTGTTTTTT.

The CDR3 reads CSVEQASHTGELFF. For the CDR3, the DNA is TGCAGCGTTGAGCAGGCCAGCCACACCGGGGAGCTGTTTTTT. This rearrangement joins TRBV29-1 to TRBJ2-2, with unresolved D. The germline CDR1 and CDR2 sequences are SQVTM and ANQGSEA. This CDR3 comprises 14 residues. V was trimmed by 3 bases and J by 3 bases, leaving 11 bases between them.

The CDR3 here is CASSIVGGAGNQPQHF. The CDR3 region has the DNA TGTGCCAGTAGTATAGTGGGAGGGGCCGGTAATCAGCCCCAGCATTTT. The chain links TRBV19 to TRBJ1-5; D is perhaps TRBD1 (5 bases). Trimming left V 1 base short and J 4 bases short, with 14 bases between. Looked up from germline, CDR1 is LNHDA and CDR2 is SQIVND (reference sequence). The CDR3 has 16 residues.

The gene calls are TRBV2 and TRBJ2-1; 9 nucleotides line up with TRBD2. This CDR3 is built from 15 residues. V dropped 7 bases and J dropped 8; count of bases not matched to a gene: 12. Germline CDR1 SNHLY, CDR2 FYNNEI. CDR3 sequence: CASTGASGIADEQFF. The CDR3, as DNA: TGTGCCAGCACGGGCGCTAGCGGGATAGCGGATGAGCAGTTCTTC.

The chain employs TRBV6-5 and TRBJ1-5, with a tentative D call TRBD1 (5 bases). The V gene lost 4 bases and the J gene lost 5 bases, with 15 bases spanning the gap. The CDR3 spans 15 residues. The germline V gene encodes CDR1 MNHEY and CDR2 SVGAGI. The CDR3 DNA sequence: TGTGCCAGCAGTTCGTGGCAGGGTCCGGATCAGCCCCAGCATTTT. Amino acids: CASSSWQGPDQPQHF.

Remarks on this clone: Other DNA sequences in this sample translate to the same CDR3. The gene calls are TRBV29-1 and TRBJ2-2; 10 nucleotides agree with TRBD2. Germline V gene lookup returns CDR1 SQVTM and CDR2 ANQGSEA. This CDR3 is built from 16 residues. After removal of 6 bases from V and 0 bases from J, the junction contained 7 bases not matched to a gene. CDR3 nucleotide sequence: TGCAGCGTCTCTACTAGCGGGGCGACGAACACCGGGGAGCTGTTTTTT. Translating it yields CSVSTSGATNTGELFF.

This CDR3 reads CASSLGGGAPLRQETQYF. CDR3 in DNA: TGTGCCAGCAGTTTAGGTGGGGGGGCTCCCCTTCGCCAAGAGACCCAGTACTTC. The V call is TRBV28, the J call TRBJ2-5; tentative D call: TRBD2 (7 bases). Germline lookup yields CDR1 MDHEN and CDR2 SYDVKM. The CDR3 loop spans 18 amino acids. Trimming stripped 2 bases from V and 1 base from J, with 20 bases between. The variable domain in full, completed from reference TRBV28 and TRBJ2-5, reads DVKVTQSSRYLVKRTGEKVFLECVQDMDHENMFWYRQDPGLGLRLIYFSYDVKMKEKGDIPEGYSVSREKKERFSLILESASTNQTSMYLCASSLGGGAPLRQETQYFGPGTRLLVL.

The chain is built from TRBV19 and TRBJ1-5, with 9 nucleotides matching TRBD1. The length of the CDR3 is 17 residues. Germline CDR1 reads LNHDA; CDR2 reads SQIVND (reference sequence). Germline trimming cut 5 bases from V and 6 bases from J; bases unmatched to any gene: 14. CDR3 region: CASSPGQGGMGGQPQHF. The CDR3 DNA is TGTGCCAGTAGTCCGGGACAGGGAGGAATGGGCGGTCAGCCCCAGCATTTT.

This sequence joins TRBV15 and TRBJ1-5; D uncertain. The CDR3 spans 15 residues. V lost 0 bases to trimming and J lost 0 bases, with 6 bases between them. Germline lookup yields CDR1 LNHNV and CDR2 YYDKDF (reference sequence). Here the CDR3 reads CATSRESLSNQPQHF. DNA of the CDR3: TGTGCCACCAGCAGAGAGTCTCTTAGCAATCAGCCCCAGCATTTT.

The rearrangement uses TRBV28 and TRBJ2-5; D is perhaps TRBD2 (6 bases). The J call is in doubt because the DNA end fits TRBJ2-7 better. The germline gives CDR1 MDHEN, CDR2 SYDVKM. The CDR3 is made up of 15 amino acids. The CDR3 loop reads CASSFGISGSYEQYF. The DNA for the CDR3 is TGTGCCAGCAGTTTTGGGATTAGCGGTTCGTACGAGCAGTACTTC.

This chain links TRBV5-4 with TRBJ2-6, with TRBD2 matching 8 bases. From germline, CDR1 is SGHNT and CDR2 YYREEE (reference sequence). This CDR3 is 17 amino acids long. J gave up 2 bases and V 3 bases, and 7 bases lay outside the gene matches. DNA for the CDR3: TGTGCCAGCAGCTGGGGGGGCGGGGGGCCTGGGGCCAACGTCCTGACTTTC. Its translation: CASSWGGGGPGANVLTF.

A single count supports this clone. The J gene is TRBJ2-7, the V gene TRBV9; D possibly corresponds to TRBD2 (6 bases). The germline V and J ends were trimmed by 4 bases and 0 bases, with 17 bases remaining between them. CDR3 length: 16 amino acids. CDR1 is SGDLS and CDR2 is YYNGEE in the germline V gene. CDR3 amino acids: CASSSHRDSFSYEQYF. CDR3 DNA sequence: TGTGCCAGCAGCTCTCACCGGGACTCCTTCTCCTACGAGCAGTACTTC.

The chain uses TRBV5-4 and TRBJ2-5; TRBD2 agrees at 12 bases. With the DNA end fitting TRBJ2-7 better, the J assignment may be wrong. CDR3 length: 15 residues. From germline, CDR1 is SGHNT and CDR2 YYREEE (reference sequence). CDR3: CASRLAGGPAYEQYF. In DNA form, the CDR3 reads TGTGCCAGCAGACTAGCGGGAGGACCCGCCTACGAGCAGTACTTC.

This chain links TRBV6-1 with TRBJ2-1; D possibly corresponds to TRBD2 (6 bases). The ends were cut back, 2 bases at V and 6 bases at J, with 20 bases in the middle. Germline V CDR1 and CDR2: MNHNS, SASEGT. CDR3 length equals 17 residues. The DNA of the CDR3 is TGTGCCAGCAGTGAATCCGGCCTCTTTCGGGGGTTCAATGAGCAGTTCTTC. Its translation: CASSESGLFRGFNEQFF.

CDR3 nucleotides: TGTGCCAGCAGCCAATACAACAGGGTGGATCGTGGTAATGAAAAACTGTTTTTT. This gives the protein CASSQYNRVDRGNEKLFF. The chain employs TRBV16 and TRBJ1-4, with a weak D call TRBD1 (6 bases). The V gene's germline CDR1 is KGHSY and CDR2 FQNENV. The CDR3 length is 18 residues. The V gene lost 1 base and the J gene lost 4 bases, with 19 bases spanning the gap.

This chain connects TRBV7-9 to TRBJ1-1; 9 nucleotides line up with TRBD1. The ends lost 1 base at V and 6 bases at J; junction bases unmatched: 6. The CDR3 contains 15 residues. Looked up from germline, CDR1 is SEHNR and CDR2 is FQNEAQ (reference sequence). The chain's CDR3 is CASSLEDRGIPEAFF. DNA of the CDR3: TGTGCCAGCAGCTTAGAGGACAGGGGTATTCCTGAAGCTTTCTTT.

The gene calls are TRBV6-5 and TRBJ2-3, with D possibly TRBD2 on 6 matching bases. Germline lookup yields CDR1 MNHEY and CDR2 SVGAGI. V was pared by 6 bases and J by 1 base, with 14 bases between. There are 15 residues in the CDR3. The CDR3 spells CASRNRDSGTDTQYF. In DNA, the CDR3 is TGTGCCAGCAGAAACCGGGACTCAGGCACAGATACGCAGTATTTT.

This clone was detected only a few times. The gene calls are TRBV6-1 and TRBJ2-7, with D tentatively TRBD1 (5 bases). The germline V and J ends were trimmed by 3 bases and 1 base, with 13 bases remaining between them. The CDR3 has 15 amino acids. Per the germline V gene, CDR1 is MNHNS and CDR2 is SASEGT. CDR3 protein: CASSDALTVSYEQYF. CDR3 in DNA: TGTGCCAGCAGTGATGCCCTGACAGTTTCCTACGAGCAGTACTTC.

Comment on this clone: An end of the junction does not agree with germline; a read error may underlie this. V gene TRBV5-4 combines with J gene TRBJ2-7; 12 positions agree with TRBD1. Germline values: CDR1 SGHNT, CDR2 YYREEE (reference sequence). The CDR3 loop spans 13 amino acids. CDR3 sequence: CASSAFRDRGLNF. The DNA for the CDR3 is TGTGCCAGCAGCGCGTTCCGGGACAGGGGGCTGAACTTC.

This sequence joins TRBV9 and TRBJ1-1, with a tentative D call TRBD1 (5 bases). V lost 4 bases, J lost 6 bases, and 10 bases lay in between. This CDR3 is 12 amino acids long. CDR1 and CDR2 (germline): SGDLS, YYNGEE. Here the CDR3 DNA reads TGTGCCAGCAGCTCCCGGGGGGCTGAAGCTTTCTTT. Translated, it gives CASSSRGAEAFF.

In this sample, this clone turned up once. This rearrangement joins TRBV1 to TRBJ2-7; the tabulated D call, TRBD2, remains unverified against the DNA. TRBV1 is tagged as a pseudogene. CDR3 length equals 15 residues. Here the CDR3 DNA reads TGCACCAGCAGCCAAGATCGCCTAGTCGCCTACGAGCAGTACTTC. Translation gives CTSSQDRLVAYEQYF.

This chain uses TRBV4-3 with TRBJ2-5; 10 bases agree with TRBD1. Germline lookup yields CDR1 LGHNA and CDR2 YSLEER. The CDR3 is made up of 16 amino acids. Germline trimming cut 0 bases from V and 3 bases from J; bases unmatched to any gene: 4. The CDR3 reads CASSQELGQGEETQYF. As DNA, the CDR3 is TGCGCCAGCAGCCAAGAGTTAGGACAGGGGGAAGAGACCCAGTACTTC.